One sample yielded the 7 T cell receptor beta chains listed below, sequenced in a study of beta chain features in type 1 diabetes. As every portion of the isolated RNA was reverse transcribed, the sequencing read expressed TCRB transcripts. TCRdb keeps only in-frame clones here, not all; method: immunoSEQ multiplex PCR. The sample has 130,000 or so clones, around 9% seen once. Points from the study as a whole: Within each of all four CD4+ subsets, Type 1 diabetes patients had TCRB CDR3s that were moderately but significantly shorter.

The antigens these receptors bind are not known. The specimen sequenced was central memory CD4+ T cells from blood. These receptors were obtained from a man between 25 and 39 years old with type 1 diabetes.

Here the CDR3 reads CSADLGVTDTQYF. The CDR3 DNA follows: TGCAGCGCTGACCTAGGGGTGACAGATACGCAGTATTTT. The rearrangement uses TRBV29-1 and TRBJ2-3, with TRBD1 as a possible D gene (5 bases). The germline gives CDR1 SQVTM, CDR2 ANQGSEA. Trimming took 7 bases from V and 3 from J, leaving 14 bases between them. The CDR3 extends over 13 amino acids.

The rearrangement uses TRBV18 and TRBJ2-1; D gene unclear. The germline V gene has CDR1 KGHSH and CDR2 LQKENI. The germline V and J ends were trimmed by 3 bases and 10 bases, with 7 bases remaining between them. The CDR3 totals 11 residues. Here the CDR3 DNA reads TGTGCCAGCTCACCCGAGGCGGAGCAGTTCTTC. It specifies CASSPEAEQFF.

In its sample, this clone was seen a few times. The CDR3 reads CASSVTGTGKELFF. The CDR3 DNA follows: TGTGCCAGCAGCGTTACCGGGACAGGGAAGGAGCTGTTTTTT. V usage is TRBV7-2 and J usage is TRBJ1-4; 9 bases are a match to TRBD1. The DNA end is more similar to TRBJ2-2, so the J call may be wrong. CDR1 and CDR2 from the germline V gene are SGHTA and FQGNSA. The CDR3 is 14 residues long.

This clone has only a few counts. The genes are TRBV6-5 and TRBJ2-1; D possibly corresponds to TRBD2 (5 bases). The V gene lost 5 bases and the J gene lost 2 bases, with 10 bases spanning the gap. From germline, CDR1 is MNHEY and CDR2 SVGAGI. This CDR3 contains 14 residues. The DNA for the CDR3 is TGTGCCAGCAGTCCTAGCTTCACCTACAATGAGCAGTTCTTC. Its protein is CASSPSFTYNEQFF.

This clone was counted a few times. V gene TRBV29-1 combines with J gene TRBJ1-4, with 7 bases aligning to TRBD1. Germline trimming cut 4 bases from V and 0 bases from J; bases unmatched to any gene: 8. Germline V CDR1 and CDR2: SQVTM, ANQGSEA. The CDR3 runs to 16 residues. CDR3 region: CSVGGDRSSTNEKLFF. In DNA, the CDR3 is TGCAGCGTTGGTGGGGACAGATCCTCAACTAATGAAAAACTGTTTTTT.

J is TRBJ2-7 and V is TRBV5-6, with D maybe TRBD1 (5 bases). In germline, CDR1 is SGHDT, CDR2 YYEEEE. Deletions cut 0 bases from V and 10 bases from J, with 14 bases between. The CDR3 has 13 residues. CDR3 residues: CASSLVRVNEQYF. CDR3 DNA sequence: TGTGCCAGCAGCTTGGTCAGGGTGAATGAACAGTACTTC.

The sample holds a few counts of this clone. CDR3 residues: CASSSRHEDTQYF. The DNA for the CDR3 is TGTGCCAGTAGTTCGCGACACGAAGATACGCAGTATTTT. The V and J genes are TRBV19 and TRBJ2-3, with D unclear. V lost 5 bases and J lost 5, with 11 bases in between. The CDR3 sequence is 13 residues long. Germline lookup yields CDR1 LNHDA and CDR2 SQIVND (reference sequence).